Following are 8 T cell receptor beta chains from one sample sequenced in a study of T cell responses to AZD1222 COVID-19 vaccine. Profiling relied on immunoSEQ multiplex PCR, and the TCRdb table lists in-frame clones only, not all of them. The data show 150,000 to 200,000 clones, with about 92% seen just once and roughly 4% held by the top ten. The starting material was peripheral blood, obtained 28 days after the second dose of the MenACWY control vaccine. The receptors come from an adult who received the MenACWY meningococcal vaccine as a control.

The genes are TRBV19 and TRBJ1-5; 12 bases agree with TRBD1. CDR3 size: 18 residues. J gave up 0 bases and V 6 bases, and 9 bases lay outside the gene matches. The germline V gene has CDR1 LNHDA and CDR2 SQIVND (reference sequence). Here the CDR3 DNA reads TGTGCCAGTAGCGCCTGGGGACAGGGGGCACGTAGCAATCAGCCCCAGCATTTT. It is translated as CASSAWGQGARSNQPQHF.

The chain combines TRBV15 with TRBJ2-7; 11 bases align to TRBD2. Germline V gives CDR1 LNHNV, CDR2 YYDKDF (reference sequence). The CDR3 sequence is 17 residues long. J lost 3 bases, V lost 1 base, and 8 bases had no gene match. The CDR3, as DNA: TGTGCCACCAGCAGAGGCGGAGGTACTAGCGGGAGCTACGAGCAGTACTTC. This sequence encodes CATSRGGGTSGSYEQYF.

The V gene is TRBV6-2 or TRBV6-3, the J gene TRBJ1-1, with 7 bases identical to TRBD1. The J segment lost 0 bases and the V segment lost 5 bases, leaving 3 bases of the junction unmatched. This CDR3 spans 14 amino acids. Germline V lookup: CDR1 MNHEY, CDR2 SVGEGT. CDR3 in DNA: TGTGCCAGCAGTCAGGGGGGGATGAACACTGAAGCTTTCTTT. Residues: CASSQGGMNTEAFF.

Note on this clone: Given the absence of the conserved phenylalanine or tryptophan at the CDR3 end, a read error is likely. It is unclear where the CDR3 begins or ends on the DNA, so no DNA is shown, and the CDR3 is as TCRdb lists it. This chain joins TRBV13 and TRBJ1-6. CDR1 and CDR2 from the germline V gene are PRHDT and FYEKMQ (reference sequence). The CDR3 length is 12 residues, termini included. CDR3 protein: CASSLGPLDSTG.

The genes are TRBV6-5 and TRBJ2-7, with 11 bases fitting TRBD2. This CDR3 is built from 12 residues. CDR1 and CDR2 from the germline V gene are MNHEY and SVGAGI. With 11 bases clipped from V and 4 bases from J, the junction kept 4 bases outside the gene matches. The CDR3 loop reads CALAGGPYEQYF. The DNA of the CDR3 is TGTGCCTTAGCGGGAGGGCCGTACGAGCAGTACTTC.

The gene calls are TRBV19 and TRBJ2-1; no firm D call. CDR3 size: 13 residues. The V end was cut by 1 base, the J end by 5 bases, with 6 bases between. Germline V CDR1 and CDR2: LNHDA, SQIVND (reference sequence). The DNA for the CDR3 is TGTGCCAGTAGTATAGGACTGAACAATGAGCAGTTCTTC. It encodes CASSIGLNNEQFF.

This chain joins TRBV18 and TRBJ1-1, with unresolved D. V was cut by 2 bases and J by 8 bases, with 15 bases left in between. The CDR3 has 14 residues. Germline V gene lookup returns CDR1 KGHSH and CDR2 LQKENI. Written as DNA, the CDR3 is TGTGCCAGCTCACCAATTCCCCGAGGAGCAGAAGCTTTCTTT. Its protein is CASSPIPRGAEAFF.

The V gene is TRBV6-1, the J gene TRBJ1-1; D is ambiguous. Trimming stripped 1 base from V and 0 bases from J, with 6 bases between. The CDR3 loop spans 14 amino acids. Germline CDR1 and CDR2: MNHNS and SASEGT. Here the CDR3 DNA reads TGTGCCAGCAGTGAAGGGCCTTTGAACACTGAAGCTTTCTTT. This gives the protein CASSEGPLNTEAFF.